This T cell receptor (beta chain) is from a study of regulatory T cells in long-lasting Graves disease. Sample time point: newly diagnosed GD, antithyroid drugs for less than 3 months. The TCR library used RNA extracted from PBMCs. Library construction for TCR beta used iRepertoire HTBI primers and Arm-PCR of CDR3 regions. TCRdb itself ran the multiplex PCR reads through MiXCR, one entry per CDR3 protein. The repertoire holds 420,000 or so distinct CDR3 sequences, with about 17% as singletons. These sequences were also reported in another study, on T cells in Graves' hyperthyroidism and ophthalmopathy. That report adds: Stable disease denoted Graves' hyperthyroidism without ophthalmopathy progression within 18 months.

The material was peripheral blood mononuclear cells (PBMCs), obtained at new diagnosis, from a patient treated with antithyroid drugs. This clonotype was obtained from a woman aged 18-35 years with Graves disease.

CDR3 nucleotide sequence: TGTGCCACCAGTGATTTGAAGTCTAGCGGACCATTGAACACCGGGGAGCTGTTTTTT. Translated, it gives CATSDLKSSGPLNTGELFF. The chain is built from TRBV24-1 and TRBJ2-2; TRBD2 aligns across 7 bases. This CDR3 region has 19 residues. The junction had 10 bases not matched to a gene; V was cut back by 0 bases and J by 1 base. The germline V gene encodes CDR1 KGHDR and CDR2 SFDVKD.